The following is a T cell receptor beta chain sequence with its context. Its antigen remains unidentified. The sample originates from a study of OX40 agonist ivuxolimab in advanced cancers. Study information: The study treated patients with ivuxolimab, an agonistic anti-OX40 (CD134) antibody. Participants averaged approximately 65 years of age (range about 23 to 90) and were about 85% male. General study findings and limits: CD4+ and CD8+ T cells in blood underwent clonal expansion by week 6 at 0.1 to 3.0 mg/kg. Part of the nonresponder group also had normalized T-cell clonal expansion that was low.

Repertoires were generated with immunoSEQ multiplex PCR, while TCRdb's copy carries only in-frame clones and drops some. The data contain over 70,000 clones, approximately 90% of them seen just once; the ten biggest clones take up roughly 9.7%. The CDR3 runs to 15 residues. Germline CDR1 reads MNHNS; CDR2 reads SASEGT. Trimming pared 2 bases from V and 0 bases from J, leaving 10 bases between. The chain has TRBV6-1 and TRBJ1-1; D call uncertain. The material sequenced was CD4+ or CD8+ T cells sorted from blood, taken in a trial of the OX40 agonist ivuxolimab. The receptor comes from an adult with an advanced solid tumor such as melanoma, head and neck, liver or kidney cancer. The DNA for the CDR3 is TGTGCCAGCAGTGAAAAGGCAGCCATGAACACTGAAGCTTTCTTT. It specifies CASSEKAAMNTEAFF.